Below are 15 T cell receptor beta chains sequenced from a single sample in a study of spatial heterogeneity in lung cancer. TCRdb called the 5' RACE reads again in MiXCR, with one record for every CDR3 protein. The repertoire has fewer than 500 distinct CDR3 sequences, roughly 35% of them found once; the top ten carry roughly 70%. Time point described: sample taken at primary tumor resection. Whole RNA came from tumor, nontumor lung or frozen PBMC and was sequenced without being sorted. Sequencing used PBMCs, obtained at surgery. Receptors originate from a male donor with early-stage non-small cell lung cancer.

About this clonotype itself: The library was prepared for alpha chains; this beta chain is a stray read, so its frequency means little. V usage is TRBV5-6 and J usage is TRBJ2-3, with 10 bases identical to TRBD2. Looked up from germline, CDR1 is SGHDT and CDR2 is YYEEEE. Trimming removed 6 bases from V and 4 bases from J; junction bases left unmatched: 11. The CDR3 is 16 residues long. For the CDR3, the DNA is TGTGCCAGCACCAACATAGCGGGGGGCCATTCAGATACGCAGTATTTT. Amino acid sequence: CASTNIAGGHSDTQYF.

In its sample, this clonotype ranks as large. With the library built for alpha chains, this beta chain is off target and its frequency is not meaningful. For the CDR3, the DNA is TGTGCCAGCAGCTTTTGGCGTACAGAGACCCAGTACTTC. Residues: CASSFWRTETQYF. J is TRBJ2-5 and V is TRBV11-2; D call uncertain. Between the trimmed V and J ends, which lost 3 bases and 4 bases, there was a span of 9 bases. This CDR3 is built from 13 residues. Per germline, CDR1 SGHAT and CDR2 FQNNGV.

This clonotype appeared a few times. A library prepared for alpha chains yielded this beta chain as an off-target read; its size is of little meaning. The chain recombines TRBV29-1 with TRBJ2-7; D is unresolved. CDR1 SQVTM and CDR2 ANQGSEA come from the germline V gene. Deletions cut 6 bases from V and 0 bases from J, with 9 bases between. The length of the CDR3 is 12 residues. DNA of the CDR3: TGCAGCGTCGGATTCGGCTCCTACGAGCAGTACTTC. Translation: CSVGFGSYEQYF.

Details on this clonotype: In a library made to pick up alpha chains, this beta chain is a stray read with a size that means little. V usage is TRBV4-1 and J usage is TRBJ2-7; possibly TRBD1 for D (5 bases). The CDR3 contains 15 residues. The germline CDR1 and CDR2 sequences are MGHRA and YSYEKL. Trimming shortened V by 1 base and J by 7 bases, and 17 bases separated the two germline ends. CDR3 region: CASSQAVTLKGEQYF. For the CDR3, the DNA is TGCGCCAGCAGCCAAGCAGTGACACTCAAGGGGGAGCAGTACTTC.

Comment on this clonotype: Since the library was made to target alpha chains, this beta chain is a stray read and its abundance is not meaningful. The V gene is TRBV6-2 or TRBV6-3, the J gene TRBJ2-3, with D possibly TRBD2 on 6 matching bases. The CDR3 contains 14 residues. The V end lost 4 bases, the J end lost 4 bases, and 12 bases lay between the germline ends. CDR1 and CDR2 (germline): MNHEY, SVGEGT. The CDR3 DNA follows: TGTGCCAGCAGTTCCCGCGGGGACTCAGATACGCAGTATTTT. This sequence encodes CASSSRGDSDTQYF.

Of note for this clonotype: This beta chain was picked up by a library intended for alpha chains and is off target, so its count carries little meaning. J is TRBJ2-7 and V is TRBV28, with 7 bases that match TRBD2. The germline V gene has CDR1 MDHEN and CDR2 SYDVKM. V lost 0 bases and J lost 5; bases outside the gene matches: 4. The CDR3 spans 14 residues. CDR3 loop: CASSLWGGSHEQYF. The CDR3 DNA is TGTGCCAGCAGTTTATGGGGGGGGAGCCACGAGCAGTACTTC.

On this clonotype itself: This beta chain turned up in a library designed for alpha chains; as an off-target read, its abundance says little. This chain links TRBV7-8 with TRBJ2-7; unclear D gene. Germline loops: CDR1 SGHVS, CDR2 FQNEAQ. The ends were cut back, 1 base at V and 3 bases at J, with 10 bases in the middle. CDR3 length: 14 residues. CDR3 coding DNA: TGTGCCAGCAGCTTAGGATCGGGTCACTACGAGCAGTACTTC. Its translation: CASSLGSGHYEQYF.

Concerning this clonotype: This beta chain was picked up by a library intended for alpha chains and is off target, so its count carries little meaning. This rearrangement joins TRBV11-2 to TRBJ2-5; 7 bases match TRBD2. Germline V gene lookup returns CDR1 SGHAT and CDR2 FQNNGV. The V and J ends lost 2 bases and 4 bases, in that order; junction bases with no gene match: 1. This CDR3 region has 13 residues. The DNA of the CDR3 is TGTGCCAGCAGCTTATGGGGGGGAGAGACCCAGTACTTC. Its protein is CASSLWGGETQYF.

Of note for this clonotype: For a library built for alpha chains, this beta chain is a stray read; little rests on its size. The CDR3 sequence: CASSKPPGQGLSYEQYF. The CDR3 DNA reads as TGCGCCAGCAGCAAGCCACCGGGACAGGGACTCTCCTACGAGCAGTACTTC. The chain is built from TRBV4-3 and TRBJ2-7, with TRBD1 matching over 9 bases. Per germline, CDR1 LGHNA and CDR2 YSLEER. The V and J ends lost 5 bases and 0 bases, in that order; junction bases with no gene match: 11. The length of the CDR3 is 17 residues.

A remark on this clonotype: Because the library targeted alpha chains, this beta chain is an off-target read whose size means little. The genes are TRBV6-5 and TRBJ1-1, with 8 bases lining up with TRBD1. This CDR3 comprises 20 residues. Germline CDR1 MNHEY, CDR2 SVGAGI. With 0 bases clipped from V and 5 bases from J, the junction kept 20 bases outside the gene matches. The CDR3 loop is CASSYSSPPWTGSPWTEAFF. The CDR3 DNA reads TGTGCCAGCAGTTACTCGAGTCCCCCATGGACAGGGTCCCCGTGGACTGAAGCTTTCTTT.

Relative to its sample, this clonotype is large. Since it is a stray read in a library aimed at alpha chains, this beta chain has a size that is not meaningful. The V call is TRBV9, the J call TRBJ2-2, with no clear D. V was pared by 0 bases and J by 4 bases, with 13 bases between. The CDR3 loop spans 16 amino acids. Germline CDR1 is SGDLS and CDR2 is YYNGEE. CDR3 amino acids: CASSVGPLKTTGELFF. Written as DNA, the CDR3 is TGTGCCAGCAGCGTAGGGCCTCTCAAAACCACCGGGGAGCTGTTTTTT.

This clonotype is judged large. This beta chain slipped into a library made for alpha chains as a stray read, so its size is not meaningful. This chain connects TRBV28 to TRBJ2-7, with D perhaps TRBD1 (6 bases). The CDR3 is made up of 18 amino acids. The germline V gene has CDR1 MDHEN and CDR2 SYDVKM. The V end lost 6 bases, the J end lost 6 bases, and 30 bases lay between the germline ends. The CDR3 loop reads CASRTRNTMSGAAGEQYF. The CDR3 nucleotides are TGTGCCAGCAGAACCCGTAACACGATGTCAGGGGCGGCTGGCGAGCAGTACTTC.

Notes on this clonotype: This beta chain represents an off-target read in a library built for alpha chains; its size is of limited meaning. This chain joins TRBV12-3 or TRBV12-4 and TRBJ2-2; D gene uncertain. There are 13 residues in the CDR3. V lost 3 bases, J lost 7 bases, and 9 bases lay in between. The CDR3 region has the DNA TGTGCCAGCAGTTTTATCGATGGCGGGGAGCTGTTTTTT. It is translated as CASSFIDGGELFF.

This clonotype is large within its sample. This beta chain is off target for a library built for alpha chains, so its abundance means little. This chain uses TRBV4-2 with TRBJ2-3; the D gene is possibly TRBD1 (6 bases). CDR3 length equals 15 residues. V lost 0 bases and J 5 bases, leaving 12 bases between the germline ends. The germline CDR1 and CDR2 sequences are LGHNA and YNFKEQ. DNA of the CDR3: TGTGCCAGCAGCCAAGATTTGGCAGGGGAAGATACGCAGTATTTT. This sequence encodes CASSQDLAGEDTQYF.

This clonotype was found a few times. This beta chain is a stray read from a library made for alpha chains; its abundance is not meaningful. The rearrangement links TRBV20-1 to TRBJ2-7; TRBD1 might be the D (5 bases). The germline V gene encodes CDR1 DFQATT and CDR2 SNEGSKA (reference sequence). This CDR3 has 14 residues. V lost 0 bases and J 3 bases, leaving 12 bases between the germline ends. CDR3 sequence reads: CSARDTGRVYEQYF. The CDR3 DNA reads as TGCAGTGCTAGAGATACTGGCAGGGTCTACGAGCAGTACTTC.